A single sample gave rise to the 6 T cell receptor beta chains below, sequenced in a study of T cells expressing NK-cell markers. Using the 5' RACE reads, TCRdb records one entry per CDR3 protein without DNA. The sample is made up of over 200,000 distinct CDR3 sequences, and the top ten hold 0.39% of it. Sample: blood T cells: a sorted CD56 or NKG2C T cell subset, CD4+ or CD8+ T cells, or bulk PBMC T cells (not recorded which). These receptors came from a man aged 18 to 29 in good health.

The chain is built from TRBV15 and TRBJ2-1. The CDR3 contains 13 residues. Germline lookup yields CDR1 LNHNV and CDR2 YYDKDF (reference sequence). This CDR3 reads CATSKVPSNEQFF.

The rearrangement links TRBV6-5 to TRBJ2-1; TCRdb proposes TRBD2, but this gene call is untestable without DNA. This CDR3 region has 11 residues. The germline V gene has CDR1 MNHEY and CDR2 SVGAGI. CDR3 loop: CASRTGLGQFF.

The CDR3: CASSTWEGNTEAFF. The genes are TRBV5-4 and TRBJ1-1. Germline V gives CDR1 SGHNT, CDR2 YYREEE (reference sequence). The CDR3 is made up of 14 amino acids.

J is TRBJ2-1 and V is TRBV12-3 or TRBV12-4; the D call of TRBD2 rests on TCRdb alone, since no DNA is present to check it. This CDR3 has 14 residues. The CDR3 sequence is CASSLGGTNNEQFF.

The chain is built from TRBV6-2 or TRBV6-3 and TRBJ2-1. This CDR3 region has 15 residues. The V gene's germline CDR1 is MNHEY and CDR2 SVGEGT. The CDR3 sequence: CASSYATISYNEQFF.

The chain uses TRBV7-9 and TRBJ2-1; absent DNA, TCRdb's TRBD2 call cannot be checked. The germline CDR1 and CDR2 sequences are SEHNR and FQNEAQ (reference sequence). The CDR3 is made up of 16 amino acids. The CDR3 is CASSTYGAVTPNEQFF.